One sample yielded the 17 T cell receptor beta chains listed below, sequenced in a study of CD8 T cells in Susac syndrome. A quantity of about 0.45 to 1 ug RNA underwent reverse transcription using random hexamers. TCRdb ran MiXCR on the immunoSEQ multiplex PCR reads and lists one entry per CDR3 protein. This table has 250,000 to 300,000 distinct CDR3 sequences, approximately 90% appearing once. Input material: CD8+ T cells from PBMCs. These receptors were taken from a human donor with multiple sclerosis.

The V call is TRBV27, the J call TRBJ2-1; 9 bases map to TRBD1. The germline V gene encodes CDR1 MNHEY and CDR2 SMNVEV (reference sequence). V was clipped by 4 bases and J by 9 bases; unmatched bases: 7. The CDR3 spans 14 residues. CDR3 region: CASSWGQGSIEQFF. CDR3 in DNA: TGTGCCAGCAGTTGGGGACAGGGTTCGATTGAGCAGTTCTTC.

This clonotype was observed a handful of times. The chain links TRBV11-2 to TRBJ2-5; 10 nucleotides align to TRBD2. The CDR3 sequence is 15 residues long. The junction had 7 bases not matched to a gene; V was cut back by 0 bases and J by 9 bases. Germline CDR1 reads SGHAT; CDR2 reads FQNNGV. The CDR3 region is CASSLEAAGGRAQYF. CDR3 DNA: TGTGCCAGCAGCTTAGAGGCAGCGGGGGGGCGGGCCCAGTACTTC. The whole variable domain, filled in from reference TRBV11-2 and TRBJ2-5, reads EAGVAQSPRYKIIEKRQSVAFWCNPISGHATLYWYQQILGQGPKLLIQFQNNGVVDDSQLPKDRFSAERLKGVDSTLKIQPAKLEDSAVYLCASSLEAAGGRAQYFGPGTRLLVL.

This clonotype was observed a single time. This chain uses TRBV24-1 with TRBJ2-2; TRBD1 is a possible D gene (6 bases). Germline CDR1 reads KGHDR; CDR2 reads SFDVKD. Trimming pared 1 base from V and 3 bases from J, leaving 8 bases between. The CDR3 extends over 15 amino acids. CDR3 nucleotides: TGTGCCACCAGTGATTTAGAGGGGGACACCGGGGAGCTGTTTTTT. Translating gives CATSDLEGDTGELFF.

The chain recombines TRBV30 with TRBJ1-4; TRBD1 might be the D (6 bases). The CDR3 contains 12 residues. The V end was cut by 4 bases, the J end by 6 bases, with 9 bases between. Germline values: CDR1 GTSNPN, CDR2 SVGIG (reference sequence). The CDR3 region has the DNA TGTGCCTGGACAGGGGAGGATGAAAAACTGTTTTTT. Its protein is CAWTGEDEKLFF.

V is TRBV6-2 or TRBV6-3 and J is TRBJ2-5; D may match TRBD1 or TRBD2 (6 bases each). Trimming removed 1 base from V and 1 base from J, with 13 bases in between. CDR1 is MNHEY, CDR2 SVGEGT, per germline. This CDR3 spans 16 amino acids. Here the CDR3 DNA reads TGTGCCAGCAGTTACTGGGGGGCTGGAATCCAAGAGACCCAGTACTTC. This translates into CASSYWGAGIQETQYF.

The V gene is TRBV30, the J gene TRBJ2-3; D is perhaps TRBD2 (5 bases). The germline V gene has CDR1 GTSNPN and CDR2 SVGIG (reference sequence). The ends were cut back, 0 bases at V and 4 bases at J, with 11 bases in the middle. This CDR3 has 14 residues. The CDR3 DNA follows: TGTGCCTGGAGTGTACCGGGAATCCCAGATACGCAGTATTTT. Translation gives CAWSVPGIPDTQYF.

The genes are TRBV7-8 and TRBJ2-2; TRBD2 might be the D (5 bases). The CDR3 extends over 12 amino acids. Trimming left V 10 bases short and J 6 bases short, with 12 bases between. From germline, CDR1 is SGHVS and CDR2 FQNEAQ. The CDR3 here is CATPLRAGELFF. The CDR3 region has the DNA TGTGCCACCCCGTTGAGGGCCGGGGAGCTGTTTTTT.

This rearrangement joins TRBV5-5 to TRBJ2-5, with D uncertain. This CDR3 is built from 17 residues. The germline V and J ends were trimmed by 4 bases and 1 base, with 20 bases remaining between them. Germline V gene lookup returns CDR1 SGHKS and CDR2 YYEKEE (reference sequence). This chain's CDR3 is CASSTGPPSGPQETQYF. In DNA, the CDR3 is TGTGCCAGCAGCACGGGCCCCCCCTCGGGTCCCCAAGAGACCCAGTACTTC.

V is TRBV7-2 and J is TRBJ2-1, with D possibly being TRBD2 (7 bases). Germline-derived CDR1 and CDR2 are SGHTA and FQGNSA. The CDR3 is 16 residues long. Trimming took 5 bases from V and 10 from J, leaving 24 bases between them. The CDR3 sequence: CASSRRGRGGWVEQFF. In nucleotides, the CDR3 is TGTGCCAGCAGCCGGCGGGGGCGCGGGGGATGGGTAGAGCAGTTCTTC.

The gene calls are TRBV11-2 and TRBJ2-7, with D tentatively TRBD2 (5 bases). V was cut by 1 base and J by 0 bases, with 13 bases left in between. This CDR3 is 16 amino acids long. Germline V gene lookup returns CDR1 SGHAT and CDR2 FQNNGV. The CDR3 is CASSLVARGSSYEQYF. CDR3 sequence (DNA): TGTGCCAGCAGCTTAGTGGCCAGAGGGTCCTCCTACGAGCAGTACTTC.

The table lists this clonotype with a few counts. The chain links TRBV7-2 to TRBJ2-7, with D possibly TRBD1 on 5 matching bases. The V gene lost 2 bases and the J gene lost 6 bases, with 14 bases spanning the gap. The length of the CDR3 is 14 residues. CDR1 and CDR2 from the germline V gene are SGHTA and FQGNSA. DNA for the CDR3: TGTGCCAGCAGCTTACAACAGGCCGAAGTCGAGCAGTACTTC. Residues: CASSLQQAEVEQYF.

The J gene is TRBJ2-1, the V gene TRBV4-3; perhaps TRBD1 as D (7 bases). Trimming cost V 1 base and J 0 bases, with 10 bases left between them. This CDR3 spans 16 amino acids. Per the germline V gene, CDR1 is LGHNA and CDR2 is YSLEER. CDR3 sequence (DNA): TGCGCCAGCAGCCAAGGGAGGGGGCCCTCCTACAATGAGCAGTTCTTC. It yields the protein CASSQGRGPSYNEQFF.

This chain joins TRBV2 and TRBJ2-7, with D possibly being TRBD2 (5 bases). This CDR3 comprises 16 residues. Trimming shortened V by 0 bases and J by 7 bases, and 19 bases separated the two germline ends. The V gene's germline CDR1 is SNHLY and CDR2 FYNNEI. As DNA, the CDR3 is TGTGCCAGCAGTGAAGCTGTAGAGGGTCCTCTGGGGGAGCAGTACTTC. This translates into CASSEAVEGPLGEQYF.

The rearrangement joins TRBV7-3 to TRBJ1-1; no clear D. With 3 bases removed from V and 7 bases from J, the gap between germline ends came to 15 bases. There are 14 residues in the CDR3. Germline V gene data show CDR1 as SGHTA and CDR2 as FQGTGA. This chain's CDR3 is CASSLSEFPYEAFF. DNA of the CDR3: TGTGCCAGCAGCTTGAGCGAATTCCCTTATGAAGCTTTCTTT.

The V gene is TRBV13, the J gene TRBJ1-1; the match to TRBD1 covers 9 bases. The CDR3 length is 16 residues. J was trimmed by 0 bases and V by 5 bases; bases with no gene match: 7. Germline loops: CDR1 PRHDT, CDR2 FYEKMQ (reference sequence). The CDR3 bases are TGTGCCAGCAGCGCCGGGACAGGGTACCTGAACACTGAAGCTTTCTTT. Amino acids: CASSAGTGYLNTEAFF. The full variable domain, completed using reference TRBV13 and TRBJ1-1, is AAGVIQSPRHLIKEKRETATLKCYPIPRHDTVYWYQQGPGQDPQFLISFYEKMQSDKGSIPDRFSAQQFSDYHSELNMSSLELGDSALYFCASSAGTGYLNTEAFFGQGTRLTVV.

The chain joins TRBV5-4 to TRBJ2-2; 7 bases line up with TRBD1. CDR1 and CDR2 (germline): SGHNT, YYREEE (reference sequence). J lost 0 bases, V lost 4 bases, and 6 bases had no gene match. This CDR3 is built from 16 residues. Written as DNA, the CDR3 is TGTGCCAGCAGCCCACCGGGACAGACGAACACCGGGGAGCTGTTTTTT. Protein: CASSPPGQTNTGELFF.

V is TRBV24-1 and J is TRBJ2-2, with D maybe TRBD1 (6 bases). Germline values: CDR1 KGHDR, CDR2 SFDVKD. Trimming removed 10 bases at V and 3 bases at J, with 14 bases between. The length of the CDR3 is 14 residues. The CDR3 protein is CATETGMYTGELFF. The CDR3 nucleotides read TGTGCCACGGAAACAGGGATGTACACCGGGGAGCTGTTTTTT.